The 4 T cell receptor beta chains in this list originate from one sample, sequenced in a study of massively parallel sequencing of T cell beta chains. Via MiXCR, TCRdb re-called the 5' RACE reads, giving one row per CDR3 protein. The sample lists over 3,500 distinct CDR3 sequences, over 35% seen once, with nearly 3% in the top ten. The sequencing input was commercial RNA from peripheral blood pooled from many donors. These receptors all come from a pool of human donors in good health; the sample was commercial RNA pooled from many donors.

In its sample, this clonotype was seen a few times. The V gene is TRBV7-1, the J gene TRBJ2-7; the D gene could be TRBD1 or TRBD2 (5 bases each). TRBV7-1 is flagged as an ORF with uncertain function. Deletions cut 6 bases from V and 6 bases from J, with 15 bases between. This CDR3 comprises 13 residues. CDR3 loop: CASRGSGLSEQYF. DNA for the CDR3: TGTGCCAGCAGGGGCTCGGGGCTCTCCGAGCAGTACTTC.

The chain employs TRBV12-3 or TRBV12-4 and TRBJ1-5; possible D gene TRBD1, 5 bases. The CDR3 runs to 15 residues. Trimming took off 3 bases at V and 7 bases at J, with 16 bases between the two ends. CDR3 region: CASSFRLVGGQPQHF. The CDR3 nucleotides are TGTGCCAGCAGTTTCCGCTTGGTTGGGGGACAGCCCCAGCATTTT.

J is TRBJ1-5 and V is TRBV6-1; D not resolved. Germline CDR1 reads MNHNS; CDR2 reads SASEGT. The germline V and J ends were trimmed by 5 bases and 1 base, with 6 bases remaining between them. The CDR3 runs 13 residues. The CDR3 coding sequence is TGTGCCAGCAGTAAGCGGAGCAATCAGCCCCAGCATTTT. Translating it yields CASSKRSNQPQHF.

The V and J genes are TRBV4-1 and TRBJ2-7, with D uncertain. The CDR3 loop spans 14 amino acids. V was clipped by 2 bases and J by 6 bases, with 14 bases between them. Germline assignment: CDR1 MGHRA and CDR2 YSYEKL. The CDR3 reads CASSQSRMVGEQYF. As DNA, the CDR3 is TGCGCCAGCAGCCAATCACGGATGGTGGGCGAGCAGTACTTC.